These 8 T cell receptor beta chains were all obtained from the same sample, sequenced in a study of cytomegalovirus exposure and HLA in healthy donors (dated by TCRdb to 2015 to 2018). Library prep was done by the immunoSEQ multiplex PCR assay. For the multiplex PCR, a mixture combining 60 forward primers for TCR Vbeta segments and 13 reverse primers for TCR Jbeta segments was used. In TCRdb, the immuneACCESS table is reduced to in-frame sequences with V and J assigned. These tables do not hold every clone; where another copy was compared, an unresolved V gene accounts for under half, and the others remain unexplained. The sample data list fewer than 150,000 clones, and 73% of these were observed just once. Together, the top ten hold approximately 15% of the sample. The sequenced sample was PBMCs. All receptors derive from a human donor in good health.

CDR3 region: CASSLWSGGSRYGYTF. In DNA form, the CDR3 reads TGTGCCAGCAGTTTATGGTCGGGGGGCTCCCGTTATGGCTACACCTTC. V is TRBV27 and J is TRBJ1-2, with TRBD1 as a possible D gene (6 bases). Germline CDR1 reads MNHEY; CDR2 reads SMNVEV (reference sequence). There are 16 residues in the CDR3. Trimming shortened V by 1 base and J by 5 bases, and 17 bases separated the two germline ends.

The J gene is TRBJ2-5, the V gene TRBV6-5, with unresolved D. The J call is in doubt because the DNA end fits TRBJ2-7 better. The CDR3 loop spans 11 amino acids. The germline gives CDR1 MNHEY, CDR2 SVGAGI. This CDR3 reads CASKRDYEQYF. CDR3 DNA sequence: TGTGCCAGCAAGCGCGATTACGAGCAGTACTTC.

This chain uses TRBV9 with TRBJ2-5; 7 nucleotides match TRBD2. This CDR3 region has 15 residues. Germline CDR1 and CDR2: SGDLS and YYNGEE. J lost 0 bases, V lost 2 bases, and 4 bases had no gene match. Here the CDR3 DNA reads TGTGCCAGCAGCGTTTTGGGAGGGTACCAAGAGACCCAGTACTTC. This translates into CASSVLGGYQETQYF.

This clone was detected a few times. The chain uses TRBV7-9 and TRBJ2-2; no definite D call. CDR1 is SEHNR, CDR2 FQNEAQ, per germline (reference sequence). The CDR3 length is 11 residues. Deletions cut 5 bases from V and 7 bases from J, with 5 bases between. The CDR3 here is CASSHSGELFF. The CDR3 DNA sequence: TGTGCCAGCAGCCACAGCGGGGAGCTGTTTTTT.

This chain uses TRBV7-9 with TRBJ2-2; 7 positions agree with TRBD1. Germline V gene lookup returns CDR1 SEHNR and CDR2 FQNEAQ (reference sequence). Trimming removed 4 bases from V and 2 bases from J; junction bases left unmatched: 4. This CDR3 contains 15 residues. CDR3 residues: CASSSYRGNTGELFF. CDR3 DNA: TGTGCCAGCAGCTCGTACAGGGGAAACACCGGGGAGCTGTTTTTT.

The chain couples TRBV5-4 to TRBJ2-1; tentatively, D is TRBD2 (6 bases). The CDR3 has 11 amino acids. From germline, CDR1 is SGHNT and CDR2 YYREEE (reference sequence). The V end lost 4 bases, the J end lost 7 bases, and 6 bases lay between the germline ends. The CDR3 here is CASSGGNEQFF. The CDR3 DNA follows: TGTGCCAGCAGCGGGGGGAATGAGCAGTTCTTC.

V gene TRBV4-1 combines with J gene TRBJ2-5; D is uncertain. CDR1 is MGHRA and CDR2 is YSYEKL in the germline V gene. The CDR3 consists of 13 residues. Between the trimmed V and J ends, which lost 4 bases and 5 bases, there was a span of 11 bases. CDR3 sequence: CASSPRGRETQYF. In DNA form, the CDR3 reads TGCGCCAGCAGCCCGCGCGGCCGGGAGACCCAGTACTTC.

This sequence joins TRBV7-9 and TRBJ1-3; D call uncertain. Germline CDR1 and CDR2: SEHNR and FQNEAQ (reference sequence). V was shortened by 5 bases and J by 7 bases, with 12 bases between the two germline ends. The CDR3 is made up of 13 amino acids. The CDR3, as DNA: TGTGCCAGCAGCCTCAGTTCGGGGAACACCATATATTTT. Translating it yields CASSLSSGNTIYF.